This is a list of T cell receptor beta chains from one sample in a study of blood T cells in healthy people across ages. TCRdb re-called the 5' RACE reads through MiXCR, storing one row per CDR3 protein. The table has 850,000 to 1,000,000 distinct CDR3 sequences, roughly 50% seen once. Sequenced input: blood. These receptors were taken from a woman aged 60-70 years in good health. CDR3s include the opening cysteine and the closing phenylalanine or tryptophan. Fields, in order: V gene, clone size, D gene, J gene, CDR3 DNA, CDR3 protein. A D gene is named only where the DNA matches it firmly. Some rows mark clone size as missing; the rest say once, few, many or name a class of expanded clone.

TRBV24-1	few	.	TRBJ1-3	TGTGCCACCAGTGATTTAAGAGGAAACACCATATATTTT	CATSDLRGNTIYF
TRBV12-3/TRBV12-4	.	TRBD2	TRBJ2-5	TGTGCCAGCAGTCTCGGACTAGCGGGTATCCAAGAGACCCAGTACTTC	CASSLGLAGIQETQYF
TRBV27	.	.	TRBJ2-7	TGTGCCGTGGGCGCCATGAACTACGAGCAGTACTTC	CAVGAMNYEQYF
TRBV6-1	few	.	TRBJ1-5	TGTGCCAGCAGTGGACGGTATAGCAATCAGCCCCAGCATTTT	CASSGRYSNQPQHF
TRBV5-6	.	.	TRBJ1-5	TGTGCCAGCAGCTTCCAGGGTCTCAATCAGCCCAAGCATTTT	CASSFQGLNQPKHF
TRBV5-1	few	.	TRBJ2-7	TGCGCCAGCAGCCCCGGTAGAGGAAGCTCCTACGAGCAGTACTTC	CASSPGRGSSYEQYF
TRBV30	.	TRBD1	TRBJ2-7	TGTGCCTGGTCCCGGGACAGAAACTACGAGCAGTACTTC	CAWSRDRNYEQYF
TRBV6-2/TRBV6-3	few	TRBD1	TRBJ2-3	TGTGCCAGCAGTCCGGGACAGGGTGTTACGCAGTATTTT	CASSPGQGVTQYF
TRBV4-1	.	.	TRBJ1-5	TGCGCCAGCAGCCAAGTCGGCAGGGCAAGGGGTCAGCCCCAGCATTTT	CASSQVGRARGQPQHF
TRBV20-1	.	.	TRBJ2-7	TGCAGTGCTAGAGAGACCGGGCAAGGGTACGAGCAGTACTTC	CSARETGQGYEQYF
TRBV25-1	few	TRBD1	TRBJ2-5	TGTGCCAGCAGTGAACGGGACAGGGGTGGTGAGACCCAGTACTTC	CASSERDRGGETQYF
TRBV20-1	.	TRBD2	TRBJ2-1	TGCAGTTCATATAGAGCGGGAGGGCCGAACAATGAGCAGTTCTTC	CSSYRAGGPNNEQFF
TRBV20-1	.	.	TRBJ2-4	TGCAGTGCTAGCGGGGGCGGCGGAGTAGCCAAAAACATTCAGTACTTC	CSASGGGGVAKNIQYF
TRBV6-2/TRBV6-3	.	TRBD1	TRBJ2-5	TGTGCCAGCGGGCCTCCGGGACAGGGGATCGAGACCCAGTACTTC	CASGPPGQGIETQYF
TRBV7-2	few	.	TRBJ2-7	TGTGCCAGCAGCCTACCACCGGGACCCATAGGTGAGCAGTACTTC	CASSLPPGPIGEQYF
TRBV20-1	.	TRBD1	TRBJ2-1	TGCAGTGCGACCGGGACAGGGTCTAACAATGAGCAGTTCTTC	CSATGTGSNNEQFF